The 2 T cell receptor beta chains below come from one sample, sequenced in a study of tumor-infiltrating lymphocytes in localized non-small cell lung cancer. Profiled with immunoSEQ multiplex PCR; TCRdb holds only in-frame clones, not every one. The repertoire holds approximately 9,900 clones, around 70% seen once, with about a fifth in the top ten. Sequencing was carried out using lung tumor tissue. These receptors were collected from a human donor with non-small cell lung cancer.

The chain carries TRBV5-1 and TRBJ2-7, with 7 nucleotides matching TRBD2. Germline CDR1 reads SGHRS; CDR2 reads YFSETQ. V was clipped by 2 bases and J by 0 bases; unmatched bases: 5. The length of the CDR3 is 15 residues. CDR3 in amino acids: CASSLRGGSSYEQYF. Written as DNA, the CDR3 is TGCGCCAGCAGCTTAAGGGGCGGGAGCTCCTACGAGCAGTACTTC.

This clone was observed a handful of times. The chain carries TRBV2 and TRBJ1-5; D perhaps matches TRBD1 (5 bases). This CDR3 is built from 15 residues. Trimming shortened V by 6 bases and J by 3 bases, and 15 bases separated the two germline ends. Looked up from germline, CDR1 is SNHLY and CDR2 is FYNNEI. CDR3 sequence (DNA): TGTGCCAGCAGCCTCGGGGGACTGTCCAATCAGCCCCAGCATTTT. This gives the protein CASSLGGLSNQPQHF.